This TCR beta chain originates from a study of cytomegalovirus exposure and HLA in healthy donors. V was cut by 1 base and J by 7 bases, with 21 bases left in between. The CDR3 covers 17 residues. In germline, CDR1 is SGDLS, CDR2 YYNGEE. Primers for the PCR totalled 60 Vbeta and 13 Jbeta. Sequencing used immunoSEQ multiplex PCR; TCRdb keeps in-frame clones, though not all of them. Of about 150,000 clones in the sample, 72% were seen once. Specimen: PBMCs. This chain uses TRBV9 with TRBJ2-1, with D maybe TRBD2 (5 bases). The receptor was derived from a man aged 40-55 years in good health and CMV-seronegative. The CDR3, as DNA: TGTGCCAGCAGCGTAAGCCCTCAGTGGGAGCTGGGGAATGAGCAGTTCTTC. This encodes CASSVSPQWELGNEQFF.